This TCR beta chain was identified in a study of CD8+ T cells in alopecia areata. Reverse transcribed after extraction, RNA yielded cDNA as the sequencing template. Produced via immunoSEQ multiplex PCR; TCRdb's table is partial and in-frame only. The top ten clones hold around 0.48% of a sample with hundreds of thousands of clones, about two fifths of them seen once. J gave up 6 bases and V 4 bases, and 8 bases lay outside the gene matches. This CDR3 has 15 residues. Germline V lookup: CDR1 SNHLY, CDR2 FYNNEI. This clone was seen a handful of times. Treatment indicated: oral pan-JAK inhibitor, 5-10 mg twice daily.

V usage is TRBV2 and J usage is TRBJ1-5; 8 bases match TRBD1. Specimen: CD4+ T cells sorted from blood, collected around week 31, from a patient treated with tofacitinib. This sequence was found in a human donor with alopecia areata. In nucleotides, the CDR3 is TGTGCCAGCAGTGGGACAGGGAAATCGGGTCAGCCCCAGCATTTT. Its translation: CASSGTGKSGQPQHF. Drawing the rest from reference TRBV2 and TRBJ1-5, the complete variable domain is EPEVTQTPSHQVTQMGQEVILRCVPISNHLYFYWYRQILGQKVEFLVSFYNNEISEKSEIFDDQFSVERPDGSNFTLKIRSTKLEDSAMYFCASSGTGKSGQPQHFGDGTRLSIL.